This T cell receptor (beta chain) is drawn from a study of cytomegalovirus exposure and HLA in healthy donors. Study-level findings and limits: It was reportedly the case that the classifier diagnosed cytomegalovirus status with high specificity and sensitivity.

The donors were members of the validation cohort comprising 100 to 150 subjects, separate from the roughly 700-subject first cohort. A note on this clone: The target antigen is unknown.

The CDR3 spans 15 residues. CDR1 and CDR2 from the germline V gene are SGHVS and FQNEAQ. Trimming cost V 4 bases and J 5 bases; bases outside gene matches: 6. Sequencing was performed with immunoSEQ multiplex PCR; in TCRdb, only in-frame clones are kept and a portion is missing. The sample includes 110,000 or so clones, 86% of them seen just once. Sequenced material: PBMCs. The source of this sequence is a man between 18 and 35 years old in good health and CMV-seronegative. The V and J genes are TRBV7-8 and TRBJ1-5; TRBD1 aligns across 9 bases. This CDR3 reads CASSSRTGAHQPQHF. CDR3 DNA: TGTGCCAGCAGCTCAAGGACAGGGGCCCATCAGCCCCAGCATTTT.